This TCR beta chain was found in a study of shared clonotypes between healthy human individuals (dated by TCRdb to about 2020). About the study as a whole: The cohort included a few men and a couple of women between 18 and 49 years of age. For each donor, three plates each were used for CD4 naive and CD4 memory, two plates were used for CD8 naive, and one plate was used for CD8 memory. Blood TCR repertoires of a handful of healthy adults were deeply sequenced to estimate repertoire size and the extent of clonotype sharing between individuals. Different laboratories and diverse techniques were used to prepare libraries and sequence TCR repertoires, to increase sequencing depth and limit assay-specific biases. Each donor's leukapheresis produced roughly between roughly 0.85 and 10 billion PBMCs. The paper's findings and limits, for the study overall: Based on pairwise subsampling, the degree of clonotype sharing among donors was expected to be affected by sequencing depth. Sampling was restricted to blood, and TCR repertoires in tissues likely differ from the TCR repertoires found in blood. Because the study included only a small number of donors, the genetic and exposure-history diversity represented was limited. Naive subsets generally had larger estimated clonotype richness than memory subsets did. Approximately 5% of naive CD4, roughly 3.5% of naive CD8, roughly 2.4% of memory CD4, and around 0.4% of memory CD8 clonotypes were shared across a few donors. Incomplete sequencing was indicated by rarefaction of sorted-subset datasets, despite the large sequencing depth. Clonotypes shared by all four sorted-subset donors showed higher generation probabilities than non-shared clonotypes.

TCR CDR3 regions were amplified from genomic DNA by multiplex PCR using the deep immunoSEQ assay. Extracted genomic DNA from each cell subset was spread evenly across all wells of several immunoSEQ 96-well plates, with each plate serving as a replicate. For sorted subsets, roughly 0.2 ug genomic DNA, equal to about 30,000 T cell genomes, was loaded into each replicate PCR. Purified libraries were measured with a Qubit 3.0 fluorometer, size-checked on a Bioanalyzer 2100, and measured again with the KAPA Library Quantification kit. Every immunoSEQ 96-well plate was sequenced on a dedicated single-read 150-cycle Illumina NextSeq 550 flow cell. The paper's data handling went like this. Because only junctional sequences without quality scores were contained in the immunoSEQ output, filtering matching that applied to full-length reads could not be performed. To assign V/J genes and CDR3, sequences were annotated against IMGT germline references using PyIR, a Python wrapper for IgBLAST v1.9. Any read was removed if the V/J assignment was weak (E-value above 1e-6), the CDR3 was missing, or the read contained stop codons, out-of-frame junctions, or ambiguous translated residues. V3J clonotypes were defined by identical inferred V gene, J gene, and CDR3 amino acid sequence. The percentage overlap between two repertoires was calculated by dividing the number of shared unique clonotypes by the size of the smaller repertoire. Three approaches were used to assess repertoire richness: RTK rarefaction, the Chao1 estimator, and Recon v2.1 estimates of unobserved clonotypes. OLGA was used to compute generation probabilities for all TCRbeta clonotypes that the gDNA method yielded from a few donors. TCRdb mirrors the immuneACCESS table, restricted to in-frame sequences. Some clones are absent from its copies; in checked studies, under half trace to an unresolved V gene, and the reason for the others is unknown. The V and J calls and clone size are taken from that table; D and trimming were inferred from the DNA. Counted in this sample were about 980,000 clones; over 60% of them appeared once. The ten largest clones add up to about 1.5% of the sample.

Healthy HIV-negative adults with no recently reported acute infections or vaccinations were included as donors. Every donor was a Caucasian adult residing in Nashville, Tennessee, USA. CD4+ T cells were enriched by magnetic negative selection, after which naive cells were positively selected on CD45RA and the negative fraction was taken as the memory subset. Blood was collected by leukapheresis, and PBMCs were isolated by Ficoll-Histopaque density gradient centrifugation and then cryopreserved in liquid nitrogen vapor phase. Analytical flow cytometry was used to check the purity and quantity of each magnetically sorted T cell population. From each sorted fraction, genomic DNA was isolated and quantified by UV absorbance on a Nanodrop 2000c. CDR1 and CDR2, per the germline V gene (reference sequence), are SGHNT and YYREEE. From the cysteine through the phenylalanine, the CDR3 covers 15 amino acids. The CDR3 DNA has 45 bases and is translated from base 1. Trimming costs V 6 bases and J 0 bases, and their ends lie 13 bases apart.

This clone was counted a few times. What antigen it recognizes has not been identified. It has no much larger one-base neighbor in the sample; base qualities were not kept. Recombination connected TRBV5-4 to TRBJ2-1, with the D gene uncertain. The sequenced sample was memory CD4+ T cells sorted from blood. Taken with the paper, the label for cell subset or site translates to: CD45RA-negative fraction. This TCR came from a man between 18 and 35 years old in good health. The nucleotide sequence reads TGTGCCAGCACCGTCCGGTTGAGCTCCTACAATGAGCAGTTCTTC. It specifies CASTVRLSSYNEQFF.